The clone carrying this T cell receptor beta chain was seen more than once but under ten times. Its target is not known. The source of the sample is a study of a mutant IDH1 vaccine in newly diagnosed glioma. Study-wide results and limits: It was 80% to 95% of patients that developed vaccine-induced immune responses.

The CDR3 loop spans 15 amino acids. Germline-derived CDR1 and CDR2 are MNHNS and SASEGT. Trimming stripped 4 bases from V and 7 bases from J, with 16 bases between. The time point: week 35, safety follow-up. Alongside topical imiquimod, each dose of vaccine comprised 300 ug of mutant IDH1 20-mer peptide. Measured with immunoSEQ multiplex PCR; TCRdb has only the in-frame clones, and not every one. The table has around 30,000 clones, around 80% seen once; the top ten hold approximately 3.4%. The sequence came from a man aged 35-49 years with glioma. Some clones in this sample may be carry-over from other donors' samples. The source was PBMCs, collected from a glioma patient whose treatment included an IDH1 peptide vaccine. The chain has TRBV6-1 and TRBJ1-4; D unresolved. This CDR3 reads CASSGARVGSEKLFF. The DNA of the CDR3 is TGTGCCAGCAGTGGTGCCCGGGTGGGGTCTGAAAAACTGTTTTTT.